These 12 T cell receptor beta chains were all obtained from the same sample, sequenced in a study of blood T cells in healthy people across ages (dated by TCRdb to 2015 to 2017). The library was prepared using 5' RACE. Sequencing relied on an Illumina HiSeq 2500. A second PCR of roughly 7 to 11 cycles was performed with a sample-barcoded 5' primer and a J-beta primer mix. TCRdb trimmed public reads at Q25 via fastp, called clones via MiXCR and kept in-frame beta chains. Rows are unified per CDR3 protein, each entry keeping the most common DNA and genes. The sample table shows about 1.6 million distinct CDR3 sequences, and roughly 30% are seen once. Around 10% of the sample is taken by the ten largest. Sequencing was done on a sample of blood. The receptors stem from a woman younger than 45 in good health.

This chain uses TRBV7-2 with TRBJ2-1; tentatively, D is TRBD1 or TRBD2 (6 bases each). Germline V gene lookup returns CDR1 SGHTA and CDR2 FQGNSA. The CDR3 totals 16 residues. V was cut by 3 bases and J by 7 bases, with 19 bases left in between. The DNA of the CDR3 is TGTGCCAGCAGCTTCCCCGAATGGGGGGCTGATAATGAGCAGTTCTTC. This translates into CASSFPEWGADNEQFF.

This clonotype was found a few times. The chain employs TRBV25-1 and TRBJ2-7; D perhaps matches TRBD1 (6 bases). From germline, CDR1 is MGHDK and CDR2 SYGVNS. CDR3 size: 12 residues. Trimming stripped 6 bases from V and 4 bases from J, with 10 bases between. The CDR3 spells CASSTGIYEQYF. The CDR3 coding sequence is TGTGCCAGCAGCACAGGGATTTACGAGCAGTACTTC.

V gene TRBV7-3 combines with J gene TRBJ2-5, with D perhaps matching TRBD2 (6 bases). CDR1 and CDR2 from the germline V gene are SGHTA and FQGTGA. This CDR3 has 16 amino acids. V lost 2 bases to trimming and J lost 1 base, with 14 bases between them. CDR3 protein: CASSLSSRGLQETQYF. The CDR3 DNA reads as TGTGCCAGCAGCTTATCCTCTCGGGGACTCCAAGAGACCCAGTACTTC.

This clonotype came up a few times. The rearrangement uses TRBV7-9 and TRBJ2-7; 10 bases map to TRBD2. V trimming: 5 bases; J trimming: 11 bases; junction bases outside the gene matches: 9. The CDR3 contains 13 residues. Per the germline V gene, CDR1 is SEHNR and CDR2 is FQNEAQ (reference sequence). CDR3 sequence reads: CASSAASGSSKYF. Written as DNA, the CDR3 is TGTGCCAGCAGCGCGGCTAGCGGGAGTAGCAAGTACTTC. Combining the CDR3 with reference TRBV7-9 and TRBJ2-7 gives the whole variable domain DTGVSQNPRHKITKRGQNVTFRCDPISEHNRLYWYRQTLGQGPEFLTYFQNEAQLEKSRLLSDRFSAERPKGSFSTLEIQRTEQGDSAMYLCASSAASGSSKYFGPGTRLTVT.

Turning to this clonotype: The junction shows a germline mismatch at one end, possibly a read error. The rearrangement uses TRBV6-1 and TRBJ1-1; 9 nucleotides line up with TRBD1. CDR3 length: 15 amino acids. Germline V gene sequence: CDR1 MNHNS, CDR2 SASEGT. CDR3 protein: CAISGGQGTSAEAFF. The CDR3 region has the DNA TGTGCCATCAGTGGGGGACAGGGAACAAGCGCTGAAGCTTTCTTT.

This chain uses TRBV7-3 with TRBJ2-3; 9 bases map to TRBD2. V lost 4 bases to trimming and J lost 9 bases; unmatched junction nucleotides: 8. Germline assignment: CDR1 SGHTA and CDR2 FQGTGA. The CDR3 has 14 residues. In nucleotides, the CDR3 is TGTGCCAGCAGCTCAAGTTCCGGGACTAGCACGCAGTATTTT. Its protein is CASSSSSGTSTQYF.

The chain uses TRBV27 and TRBJ2-3; a possible D gene is TRBD2 (6 bases). The CDR3 spans 14 residues. The germline V and J ends were trimmed by 6 bases and 6 bases, with 16 bases remaining between them. In germline, CDR1 is MNHEY, CDR2 SMNVEV (reference sequence). Written as DNA, the CDR3 is TGTGCCAGCAGCCCCGGGGGAGGACACGATACGCAGTATTTT. This sequence encodes CASSPGGGHDTQYF.

This chain links TRBV11-1 with TRBJ2-3; 10 positions agree with TRBD1. Trimming cost V 2 bases and J 4 bases; bases outside gene matches: 21. Per the germline V gene, CDR1 is SGHAT and CDR2 is FQDESV (reference sequence). The length of the CDR3 is 21 residues. The CDR3 protein is CASSLFPGKMGTGELPDTQYF. CDR3 DNA sequence: TGTGCCAGCAGCTTATTTCCCGGAAAAATGGGGACAGGGGAACTTCCAGATACGCAGTATTTT.

This clonotype occurred many times. The chain carries TRBV29-1 and TRBJ2-5; a weak D match, TRBD2 (6 bases). This CDR3 is 13 amino acids long. The germline CDR1 and CDR2 sequences are SQVTM and ANQGSEA. V was pared by 3 bases and J by 4 bases, with 12 bases between. DNA for the CDR3: TGCAGCGTTGATGTGACTAGGCGAGAGACCCAGTACTTC. Its translation is CSVDVTRRETQYF.

The genes are TRBV9 and TRBJ2-6, with 7 nucleotides matching TRBD1. Germline loops: CDR1 SGDLS, CDR2 YYNGEE. CDR3 size: 16 residues. Germline trimming cut 6 bases from V and 2 bases from J; bases unmatched to any gene: 8. The CDR3 nucleotides read TGTGCCAGCACCAAACGTCAGGGGGCTGGGGCCAACGTCCTGACTTTC. This sequence encodes CASTKRQGAGANVLTF.

The J gene is TRBJ1-4, the V gene TRBV7-9; D is ambiguous. This CDR3 region has 18 residues. Germline V CDR1 and CDR2: SEHNR, FQNEAQ (reference sequence). Deletions cut 5 bases from V and 0 bases from J, with 19 bases between. The CDR3 loop reads CASSPTRRSLATNEKLFF. Here the CDR3 DNA reads TGTGCCAGCAGCCCGACACGACGGTCCCTTGCAACTAATGAAAAACTGTTTTTT.

This chain connects TRBV5-1 to TRBJ2-1, with 13 bases aligning to TRBD2. CDR1 SGHRS and CDR2 YFSETQ come from the germline V gene. The junction had 13 bases not matched to a gene; V was cut back by 4 bases and J by 0 bases. The length of the CDR3 is 20 residues. The CDR3 reads CASSRGTLAGGPSSYNEQFF. The CDR3 DNA is TGCGCCAGCAGCAGGGGAACACTAGCGGGGGGGCCCAGCTCCTACAATGAGCAGTTCTTC.